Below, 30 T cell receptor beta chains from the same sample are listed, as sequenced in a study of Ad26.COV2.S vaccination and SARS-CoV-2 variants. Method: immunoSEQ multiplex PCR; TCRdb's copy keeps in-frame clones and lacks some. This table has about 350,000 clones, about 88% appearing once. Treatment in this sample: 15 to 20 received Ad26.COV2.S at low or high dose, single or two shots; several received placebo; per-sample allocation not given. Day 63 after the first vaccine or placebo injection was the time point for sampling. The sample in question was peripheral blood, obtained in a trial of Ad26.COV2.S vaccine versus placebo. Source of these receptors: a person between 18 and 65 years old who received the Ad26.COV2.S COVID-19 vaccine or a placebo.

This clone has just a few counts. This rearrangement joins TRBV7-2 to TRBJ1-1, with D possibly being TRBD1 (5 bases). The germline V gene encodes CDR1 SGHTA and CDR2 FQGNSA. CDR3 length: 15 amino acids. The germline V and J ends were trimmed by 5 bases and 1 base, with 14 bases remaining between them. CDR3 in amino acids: CASSRAGRGNTEAFF. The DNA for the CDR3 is TGTGCCAGCAGCCGTGCGGGACGAGGGAACACTGAAGCTTTCTTT.

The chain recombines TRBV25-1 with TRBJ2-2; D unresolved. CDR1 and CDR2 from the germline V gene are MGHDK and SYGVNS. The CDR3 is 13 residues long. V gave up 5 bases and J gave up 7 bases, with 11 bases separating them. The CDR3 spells CASSPWTGGELFF. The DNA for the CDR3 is TGTGCCAGCAGTCCCTGGACGGGCGGGGAGCTGTTTTTT.

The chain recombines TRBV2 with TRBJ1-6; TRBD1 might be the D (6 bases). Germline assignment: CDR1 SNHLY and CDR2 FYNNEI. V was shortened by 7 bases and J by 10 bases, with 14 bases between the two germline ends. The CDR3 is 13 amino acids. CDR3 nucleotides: TGTGCCAGCAAGACAGGCGAGGGGTCACCCCTCCACTTT. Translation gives CASKTGEGSPLHF.

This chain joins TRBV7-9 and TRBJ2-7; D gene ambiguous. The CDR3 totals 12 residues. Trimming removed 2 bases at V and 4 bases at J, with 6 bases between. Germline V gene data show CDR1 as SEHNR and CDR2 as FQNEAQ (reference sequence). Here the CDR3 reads CASSLSLYEQYF. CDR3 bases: TGTGCCAGCAGCTTAAGCCTATACGAGCAGTACTTC.

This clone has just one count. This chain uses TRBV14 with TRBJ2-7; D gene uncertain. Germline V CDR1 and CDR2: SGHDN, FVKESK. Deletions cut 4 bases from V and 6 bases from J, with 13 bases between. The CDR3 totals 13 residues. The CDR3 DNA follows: TGTGCCAGCAGCCGAAGTCACTGGAGCGAGCAGTACTTC. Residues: CASSRSHWSEQYF.

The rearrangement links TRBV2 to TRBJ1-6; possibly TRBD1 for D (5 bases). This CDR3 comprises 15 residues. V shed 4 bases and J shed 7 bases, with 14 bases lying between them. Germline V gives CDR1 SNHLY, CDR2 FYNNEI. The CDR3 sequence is CASSAGEVVNSPLHF. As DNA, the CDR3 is TGTGCCAGCAGTGCGGGGGAAGTTGTGAATTCACCCCTCCACTTT.

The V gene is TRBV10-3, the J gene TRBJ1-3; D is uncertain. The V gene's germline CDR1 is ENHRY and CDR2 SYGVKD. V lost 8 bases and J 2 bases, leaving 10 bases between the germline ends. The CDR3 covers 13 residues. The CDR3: CAILDRAGNTIYF. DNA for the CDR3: TGTGCCATCCTAGATCGGGCTGGAAACACCATATATTTT.

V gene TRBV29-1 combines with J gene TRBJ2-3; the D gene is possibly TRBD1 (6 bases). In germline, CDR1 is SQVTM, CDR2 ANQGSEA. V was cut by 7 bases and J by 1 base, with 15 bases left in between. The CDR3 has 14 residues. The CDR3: CSARQAGGTDTQYF. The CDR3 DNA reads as TGCAGCGCCCGACAGGCGGGTGGCACAGATACGCAGTATTTT.

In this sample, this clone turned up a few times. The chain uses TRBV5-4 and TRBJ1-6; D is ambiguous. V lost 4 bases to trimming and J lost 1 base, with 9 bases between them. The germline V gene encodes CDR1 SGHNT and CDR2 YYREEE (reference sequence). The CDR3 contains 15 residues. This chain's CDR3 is CASSLEASYNSPLHF. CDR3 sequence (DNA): TGTGCCAGCAGCCTGGAGGCTTCCTATAATTCACCCCTCCACTTT.

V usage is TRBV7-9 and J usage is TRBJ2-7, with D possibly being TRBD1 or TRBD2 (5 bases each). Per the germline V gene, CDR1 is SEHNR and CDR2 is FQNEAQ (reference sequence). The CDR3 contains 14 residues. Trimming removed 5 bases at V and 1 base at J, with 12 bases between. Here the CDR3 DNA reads TGTGCCAGCAGCCCACCCGGGGCATCCTACGAGCAGTACTTC. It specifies CASSPPGASYEQYF.

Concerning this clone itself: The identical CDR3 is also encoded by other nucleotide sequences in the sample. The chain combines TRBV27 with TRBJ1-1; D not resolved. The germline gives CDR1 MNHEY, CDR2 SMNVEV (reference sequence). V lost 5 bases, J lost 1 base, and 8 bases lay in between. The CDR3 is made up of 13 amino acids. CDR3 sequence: CASSPRENTEAFF. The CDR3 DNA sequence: TGTGCCAGCAGTCCTCGGGAGAACACTGAAGCTTTCTTT.

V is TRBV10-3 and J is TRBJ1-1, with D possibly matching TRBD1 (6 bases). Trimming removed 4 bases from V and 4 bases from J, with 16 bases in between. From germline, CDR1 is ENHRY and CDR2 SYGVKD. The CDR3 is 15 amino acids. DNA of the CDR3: TGTGCCATCAGTGCTAGACGGGGGGGCGGCACTGAAGCTTTCTTT. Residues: CAISARRGGGTEAFF.

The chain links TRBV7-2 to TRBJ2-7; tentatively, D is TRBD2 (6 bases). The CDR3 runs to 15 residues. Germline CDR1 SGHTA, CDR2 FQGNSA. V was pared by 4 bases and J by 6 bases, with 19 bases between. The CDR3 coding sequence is TGTGCCAGCAGCTCCGGTCCGGAGGGCCTCTTCGAGCAGTACTTC. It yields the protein CASSSGPEGLFEQYF. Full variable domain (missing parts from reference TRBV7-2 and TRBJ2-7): GAGVSQSPSNKVTEKGKDVELRCDPISGHTALYWYRQSLGQGLEFLIYFQGNSAPDKSGLPSDRFSAERTGGSVSTLTIQRTQQEDSAVYLCASSSGPEGLFEQYFGPGTRLTVT.

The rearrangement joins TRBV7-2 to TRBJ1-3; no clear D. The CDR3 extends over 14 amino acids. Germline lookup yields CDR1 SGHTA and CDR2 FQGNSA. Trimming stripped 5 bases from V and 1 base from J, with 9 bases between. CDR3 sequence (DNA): TGTGCCAGCAGCACCGGACTGTCTGGAAACACCATATATTTT. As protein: CASSTGLSGNTIYF.

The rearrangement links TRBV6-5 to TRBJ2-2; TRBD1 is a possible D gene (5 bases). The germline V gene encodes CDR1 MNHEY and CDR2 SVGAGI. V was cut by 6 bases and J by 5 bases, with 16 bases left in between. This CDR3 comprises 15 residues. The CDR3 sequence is CASRPDSGLTGELFF. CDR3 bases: TGTGCCAGCAGGCCTGACAGTGGCTTGACCGGGGAGCTGTTTTTT.

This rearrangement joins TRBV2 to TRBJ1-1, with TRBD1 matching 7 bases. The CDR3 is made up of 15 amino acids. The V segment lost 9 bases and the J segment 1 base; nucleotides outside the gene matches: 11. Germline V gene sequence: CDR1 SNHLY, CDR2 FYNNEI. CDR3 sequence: CASFSYRGQNTEAFF. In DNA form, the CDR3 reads TGTGCCAGTTTCTCCTACAGGGGCCAGAACACTGAAGCTTTCTTT.

The chain's CDR3 is CASSPGTSRSNEQFF. CDR3 in DNA: TGTGCCAGCAGCCCCGGGACTAGCCGATCCAATGAGCAGTTCTTC. V gene TRBV3-1 (or the pseudogene TRBV3-2) combines with J gene TRBJ2-1; 9 bases align to TRBD2. Germline V gene lookup returns CDR1 LGHDT and CDR2 YNNKEL (reference sequence). There are 15 residues in the CDR3. V shed 4 bases and J 6 bases; nucleotides not matched to a gene: 7.

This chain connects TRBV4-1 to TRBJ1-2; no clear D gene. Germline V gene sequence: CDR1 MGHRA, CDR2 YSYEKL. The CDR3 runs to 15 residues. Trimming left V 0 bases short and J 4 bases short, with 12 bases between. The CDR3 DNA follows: TGCGCCAGCAGCCAAGACCAGGACGGAATCTATGGCTACACCTTC. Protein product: CASSQDQDGIYGYTF.

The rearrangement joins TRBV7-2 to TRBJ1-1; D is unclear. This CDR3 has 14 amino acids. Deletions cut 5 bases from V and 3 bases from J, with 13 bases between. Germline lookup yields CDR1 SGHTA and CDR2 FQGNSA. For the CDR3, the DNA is TGTGCCAGCAGCGCAGCGTCCAGCCACACTGAAGCTTTCTTT. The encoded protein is CASSAASSHTEAFF. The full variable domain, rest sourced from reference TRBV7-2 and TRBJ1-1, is GAGVSQSPSNKVTEKGKDVELRCDPISGHTALYWYRQSLGQGLEFLIYFQGNSAPDKSGLPSDRFSAERTGGSVSTLTIQRTQQEDSAVYLCASSAASSHTEAFFGQGTRLTVV.

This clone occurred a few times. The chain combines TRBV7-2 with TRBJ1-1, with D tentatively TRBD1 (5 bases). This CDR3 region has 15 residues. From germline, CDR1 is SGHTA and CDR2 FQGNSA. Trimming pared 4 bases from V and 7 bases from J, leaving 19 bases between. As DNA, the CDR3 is TGTGCCAGCAGCTCTCGGGGCTTCGAACCCCTTGAAGCTTTCTTT. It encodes CASSSRGFEPLEAFF.

CDR3 nucleotides: TGTGCCAGCAGCTTGGGGACAGGGAATGAAAAACTGTTTTTT. It encodes CASSLGTGNEKLFF. The chain joins TRBV7-7 to TRBJ1-4; 9 nucleotides line up with TRBD1. J was trimmed by 5 bases and V by 3 bases; bases with no gene match: 1. The germline CDR1 and CDR2 sequences are SSHAT and FNYEAQ (reference sequence). The CDR3 runs to 14 residues.

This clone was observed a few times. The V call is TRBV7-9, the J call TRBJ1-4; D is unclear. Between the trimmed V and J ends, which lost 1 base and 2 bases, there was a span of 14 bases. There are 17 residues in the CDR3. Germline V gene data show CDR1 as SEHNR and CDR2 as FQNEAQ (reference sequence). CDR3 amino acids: CASSLVGLYGTNEKLFF. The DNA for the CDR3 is TGTGCCAGCAGCTTAGTGGGGTTATATGGCACTAATGAAAAACTGTTTTTT.

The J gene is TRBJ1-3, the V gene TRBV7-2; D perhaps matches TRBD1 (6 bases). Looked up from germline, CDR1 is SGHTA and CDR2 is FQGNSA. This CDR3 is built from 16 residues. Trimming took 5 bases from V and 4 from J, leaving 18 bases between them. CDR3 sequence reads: CASSGWAGEGGNTIYF. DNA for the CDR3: TGTGCCAGCAGCGGGTGGGCAGGGGAAGGAGGAAACACCATATATTTT.

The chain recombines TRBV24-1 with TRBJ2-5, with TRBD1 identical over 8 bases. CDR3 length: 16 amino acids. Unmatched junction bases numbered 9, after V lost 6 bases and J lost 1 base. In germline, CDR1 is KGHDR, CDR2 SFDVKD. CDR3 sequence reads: CATSNPGQAAQETQYF. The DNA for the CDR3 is TGTGCCACCAGTAACCCGGGACAGGCGGCCCAAGAGACCCAGTACTTC.

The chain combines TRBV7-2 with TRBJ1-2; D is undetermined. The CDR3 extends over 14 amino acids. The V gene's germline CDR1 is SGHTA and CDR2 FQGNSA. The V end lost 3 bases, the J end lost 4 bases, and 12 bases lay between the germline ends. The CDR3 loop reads CASSLDPGSYGYTF. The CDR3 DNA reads TGTGCCAGCAGCTTGGACCCCGGTAGCTATGGCTACACCTTC.

In DNA, the CDR3 is TGTGCCAGCAGGTCCCGGGAATTCGGTGGGAGGGATATCACCGGGGAGCTGTTTTTT. This encodes CASRSREFGGRDITGELFF. The rearrangement links TRBV2 to TRBJ2-2; 7 positions agree with TRBD2. CDR3 length: 19 amino acids. Trimming took 6 bases from V and 4 from J; bases not matched to a gene: 20. Germline loops: CDR1 SNHLY, CDR2 FYNNEI.

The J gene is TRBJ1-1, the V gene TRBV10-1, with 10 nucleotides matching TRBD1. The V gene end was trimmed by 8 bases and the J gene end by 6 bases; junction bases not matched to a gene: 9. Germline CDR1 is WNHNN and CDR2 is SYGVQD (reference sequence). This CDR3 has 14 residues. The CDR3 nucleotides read TGCGCCAGCCGAGCGGGGACAGGGGCTGCTGAAGCTTTCTTT. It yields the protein CASRAGTGAAEAFF.

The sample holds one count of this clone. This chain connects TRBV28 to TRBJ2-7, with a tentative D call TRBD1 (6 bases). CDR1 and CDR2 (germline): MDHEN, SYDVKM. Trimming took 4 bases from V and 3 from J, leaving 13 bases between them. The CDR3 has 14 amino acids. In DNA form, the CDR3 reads TGTGCCAGCAGTTACCGGGACACTAGCTACGAGCAGTACTTC. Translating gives CASSYRDTSYEQYF.

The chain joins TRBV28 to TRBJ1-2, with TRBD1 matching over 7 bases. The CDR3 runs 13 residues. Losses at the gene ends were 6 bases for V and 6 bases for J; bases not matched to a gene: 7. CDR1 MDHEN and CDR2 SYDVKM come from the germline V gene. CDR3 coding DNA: TGTGCCAGCAGGGAAGAAGGGGGCGATGGCTACACCTTC. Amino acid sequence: CASREEGGDGYTF.

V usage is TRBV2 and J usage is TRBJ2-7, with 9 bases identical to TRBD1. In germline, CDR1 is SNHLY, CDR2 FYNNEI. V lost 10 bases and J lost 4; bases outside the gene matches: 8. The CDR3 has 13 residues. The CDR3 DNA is TGTGCCACCACGACAGGGGGGTCGTACGAGCAGTACTTC. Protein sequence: CATTTGGSYEQYF.